This passage covers 9 T cell receptor beta chains from one sample sequenced in a study of shared clonotypes between healthy human individuals. Sequencing was performed with immunoSEQ multiplex PCR; in TCRdb, only in-frame clones are kept and a portion is missing. The table shows about 300,000 clones, with approximately 79% occurring only once. Sequenced: memory CD4+ T cells sorted from blood. Subset in this sample: CD45RA-negative fraction. The source is a young man in good health.

The chain joins TRBV7-2 to TRBJ1-1; D is perhaps TRBD1 (5 bases). The CDR3 contains 14 residues. V lost 1 base, J lost 5 bases, and 11 bases lay in between. CDR1 is SGHTA, CDR2 FQGNSA, per germline. For the CDR3, the DNA is TGTGCCAGCAGCTTAGACAGGTGGGCAACTGAAGCTTTCTTT. Amino acids: CASSLDRWATEAFF.

This sequence joins TRBV6-6 and TRBJ1-6; 7 nucleotides agree with TRBD1. V lost 7 bases, J lost 9 bases, and 9 bases stayed unmatched. Germline V lookup: CDR1 MNHNY, CDR2 SVGAGI (reference sequence). The CDR3 is 14 residues long. The CDR3 loop reads CASTTGQTFSPLHF. DNA of the CDR3: TGTGCCAGCACCACGGGACAGACTTTTTCACCCCTCCACTTT.

This sequence joins TRBV28 and TRBJ1-1; unclear D gene. The CDR3 length is 17 residues. From germline, CDR1 is MDHEN and CDR2 SYDVKM. With 2 bases removed from V and 4 bases from J, the gap between germline ends came to 20 bases. In nucleotides, the CDR3 is TGTGCCAGCAGTTTAGGTGGATGGGCACCCGGAGGCACTGAAGCTTTCTTT. Protein product: CASSLGGWAPGGTEAFF.

The chain employs TRBV18 and TRBJ1-5; D not resolved. V was trimmed by 1 base and J by 5 bases, leaving 12 bases between them. The CDR3 length is 15 residues. Germline assignment: CDR1 KGHSH and CDR2 LQKENI. In DNA form, the CDR3 reads TGTGCCAGCTCACCACGGGGAAGGGAAGATCAGCCCCAGCATTTT. It specifies CASSPRGREDQPQHF.

The chain uses TRBV10-3 and TRBJ1-5; D is unresolved. V was shortened by 10 bases and J by 6 bases, with 16 bases between the two germline ends. This CDR3 contains 13 residues. The germline V gene has CDR1 ENHRY and CDR2 SYGVKD. The CDR3, as DNA: TGTGCCACCAAGGATGGGCCAGGTCAGCCCCAGCATTTT. It specifies CATKDGPGQPQHF.

The chain couples TRBV19 to TRBJ2-1, with TRBD2 identical over 7 bases. J lost 4 bases, V lost 5 bases, and 14 bases had no gene match. This CDR3 contains 17 residues. In germline, CDR1 is LNHDA, CDR2 SQIVND (reference sequence). The CDR3 nucleotides read TGTGCCAGTAGTCCAACCGGGGAGGGACTGGTTTACAATGAGCAGTTCTTC. This sequence encodes CASSPTGEGLVYNEQFF.

This clone was counted only a few times. CDR3 residues: CASSLKGLAGERTNEQFF. The CDR3 DNA is TGCGCCAGCAGCTTGAAGGGACTAGCGGGAGAGCGAACGAATGAGCAGTTCTTC. This rearrangement joins TRBV5-1 to TRBJ2-1, with 14 bases matching TRBD2. The ends lost 1 base at V and 7 bases at J; junction bases unmatched: 10. In germline, CDR1 is SGHRS, CDR2 YFSETQ. The CDR3 spans 18 residues.

The chain joins TRBV5-5 to TRBJ1-1; D possibly corresponds to TRBD1 (6 bases). Germline loops: CDR1 SGHKS, CDR2 YYEKEE (reference sequence). The V end lost 2 bases, the J end lost 0 bases, and 14 bases lay between the germline ends. This CDR3 comprises 16 residues. This CDR3 reads CASSLKTGNLNTEAFF. CDR3 in DNA: TGTGCCAGCAGCTTAAAAACAGGGAACCTGAACACTGAAGCTTTCTTT.

The gene calls are TRBV6-1 and TRBJ1-2, with TRBD1 matching 8 bases. Germline V lookup: CDR1 MNHNS, CDR2 SASEGT. The CDR3 loop spans 14 amino acids. Losses at the gene ends were 3 bases for V and 4 bases for J; bases not matched to a gene: 4. DNA of the CDR3: TGTGCCAGCAGTGACGGACAGGGACTCTATGGCTACACCTTC. Translated, it gives CASSDGQGLYGYTF.